This T cell receptor beta chain came from a study of cytomegalovirus exposure and HLA in healthy donors. Study-wide results and limits: In an earlier analysis, in approximately 630 donors, most V segments appeared productive either ~90% or ~30% of the time. With high specificity and sensitivity, the classifier reportedly diagnosed cytomegalovirus status.

A note on this clone: Antigen: not known.

A multiplex PCR was run with 60 Vbeta primers and 13 Jbeta primers. Clones were sequenced by immunoSEQ multiplex PCR, and TCRdb holds only the in-frame ones, with some missing. The data show 150,000 or so clones, roughly 80% seen once. Germline-derived CDR1 and CDR2 are MGHDK and SYGVNS. V was cut by 8 bases and J by 0 bases, with 23 bases left in between. CDR3 size: 17 residues. The sequencing sample was made of PBMCs. This receptor was identified in a male donor in good health and CMV-seropositive. This chain links TRBV25-1 with TRBJ2-7; TRBD2 might be the D (6 bases). CDR3 nucleotides: TGTGCCAGCCGCTCACGGGACTTAGGGCCCTTCTCCTACGAGCAGTACTTC. Translating it yields CASRSRDLGPFSYEQYF.